The 14 T cell receptor beta chains reported below all come from one sample, sequenced in a study of vaccination and CD4 T cells after COVID-19. This sample's treatment: roughly ten-day PBMC culture with coronavirus spike peptide pools or control peptides (ViraFEST assay). Which antigens these TCRs recognize remains unknown. Once obtained from cultured CD4+ T cells, the DNA was sequenced using the Oncomine TCR Beta short-read assay. TCRdb re-derived calls from the PCR reads in MiXCR, one entry per CDR3 protein. The table shows approximately 15,000 distinct CDR3 sequences, with 61% occurring only once. The sequenced sample was CD4+ T cells from blood, cultured in vitro. The receptors stem from a human donor who had recovered from COVID-19.

V is TRBV7-2 and J is TRBJ2-5; D ambiguous. The germline gives CDR1 SGHTA, CDR2 FQGNSA. With 2 bases removed from V and 0 bases from J, the gap between germline ends came to 1 base. The CDR3 has 12 amino acids. CDR3 protein: CASSLNQETQYF. Written as DNA, the CDR3 is TGTGCCAGCAGCTTAAACCAAGAGACCCAGTACTTC.

This CDR3 is CASSLSGSDTQYF. CDR3 bases: TGTGCCAGCAGCTTAAGTGGGTCAGATACGCAGTATTTT. The chain is built from TRBV7-3 and TRBJ2-3; D is ambiguous. The CDR3 length is 13 residues. V was pared by 1 base and J by 4 bases, with 6 bases between. Germline assignment: CDR1 SGHTA and CDR2 FQGTGA.

The chain combines TRBV10-3 with TRBJ1-2; D is possibly TRBD1 (6 bases). Germline lookup yields CDR1 ENHRY and CDR2 SYGVKD. With 4 bases removed from V and 4 bases from J, the gap between germline ends came to 16 bases. This CDR3 is built from 15 residues. The DNA of the CDR3 is TGTGCCATCAGTGGGAGCGACAGGATCGCCTATGGCTACACCTTC. It is translated as CAISGSDRIAYGYTF.

V gene TRBV24-1 combines with J gene TRBJ2-3; D is possibly TRBD1 (7 bases). V was clipped by 10 bases and J by 0 bases, with 13 bases between them. Germline assignment: CDR1 KGHDR and CDR2 SFDVKD. The CDR3 runs to 14 residues. CDR3 residues: CATNQGGSTDTQYF. CDR3 nucleotide sequence: TGTGCCACTAACCAGGGGGGAAGCACAGATACGCAGTATTTT.

The rearrangement joins TRBV6-1 to TRBJ1-2; 7 bases are shared with TRBD1. CDR1 and CDR2 (germline): MNHNS, SASEGT. This CDR3 has 15 amino acids. V lost 2 bases to trimming and J lost 2 bases; unmatched junction nucleotides: 5. The CDR3 coding sequence is TGTGCCAGCAGTGAAATTCCAGGGGGAAACTATGGCTACACCTTC. The encoded protein is CASSEIPGGNYGYTF.

The chain uses TRBV10-2 and TRBJ2-7, with 8 bases lining up with TRBD2. Germline CDR1 WSHSY, CDR2 SAAADI. There are 14 residues in the CDR3. Trimming cost V 7 bases and J 3 bases; bases outside gene matches: 8. The chain's CDR3 is CASISAGDDYEQYF. The DNA of the CDR3 is TGCGCCAGCATTTCAGCGGGAGACGACTACGAGCAGTACTTC.

The chain links TRBV30 to TRBJ1-2; a possible D gene is TRBD1 (5 bases). Germline-derived CDR1 and CDR2 are GTSNPN and SVGIG (reference sequence). V dropped 5 bases and J dropped 2 bases, with 6 bases sitting between them. The CDR3 is 11 amino acids. CDR3 amino acids: CAWGTNYGYTF. In nucleotides, the CDR3 is TGTGCCTGGGGGACGAACTATGGCTACACCTTC.

The chain has TRBV28 and TRBJ1-1; 9 bases are a match to TRBD1. This CDR3 region has 15 residues. J gave up 1 base and V 7 bases, and 7 bases lay outside the gene matches. Germline V gene lookup returns CDR1 MDHEN and CDR2 SYDVKM. The CDR3 sequence is CASTPGQGANTEAFF. The CDR3 DNA reads as TGTGCCAGCACCCCGGGACAGGGCGCGAACACTGAAGCTTTCTTT.

V and J are TRBV7-9 and TRBJ2-5; 10 positions match TRBD2. The CDR3 runs 14 residues. Germline trimming cut 4 bases from V and 3 bases from J; bases unmatched to any gene: 2. Germline V gene data show CDR1 as SEHNR and CDR2 as FQNEAQ (reference sequence). CDR3 bases: TGTGCCAGCAGCTCAGCGGGGGGGGAAGAGACCCAGTACTTC. Translation: CASSSAGGEETQYF.

The chain links TRBV5-1 to TRBJ2-1, with D perhaps matching TRBD1 (6 bases). The V gene's germline CDR1 is SGHRS and CDR2 YFSETQ. CDR3 length equals 15 residues. The ends were cut back, 3 bases at V and 6 bases at J, with 16 bases in the middle. CDR3 in DNA: TGCGCCAGCAGCTGGGGTGGGGCAGGGGCCAATGAGCAGTTCTTC. It yields the protein CASSWGGAGANEQFF. Combining the CDR3 with reference TRBV5-1 and TRBJ2-1 gives the whole variable domain KAGVTQTPRYLIKTRGQQVTLSCSPISGHRSVSWYQQTPGQGLQFLFEYFSETQRNKGNFPGRFSGRQFSNSRSEMNVSTLELGDSALYLCASSWGGAGANEQFFGPGTRLTVL.

This chain joins TRBV2 and TRBJ2-5; 11 bases align to TRBD2. This CDR3 has 15 amino acids. Trimming took 1 base from V and 4 from J; bases not matched to a gene: 2. Germline values: CDR1 SNHLY, CDR2 FYNNEI. This CDR3 is CASSEGLAGGETQYF. The CDR3 bases are TGTGCCAGCAGTGAAGGTCTAGCGGGAGGAGAGACCCAGTACTTC. The entire variable domain, with the rest obtained from reference TRBV2 and TRBJ2-5, is as follows: EPEVTQTPSHQVTQMGQEVILRCVPISNHLYFYWYRQILGQKVEFLVSFYNNEISEKSEIFDDQFSVERPDGSNFTLKIRSTKLEDSAMYFCASSEGLAGGETQYFGPGTRLLVL.

The J gene is TRBJ2-5, the V gene TRBV7-2; D not certain. CDR1 is SGHTA and CDR2 is FQGNSA in the germline V gene. The CDR3 runs 13 residues. V was shortened by 3 bases and J by 2 bases, with 7 bases between the two germline ends. The DNA for the CDR3 is TGTGCCAGCAGCTTCCTGCATCAAGAGACCCAGTACTTC. Protein product: CASSFLHQETQYF.

The chain recombines TRBV27 with TRBJ2-1, with D perhaps TRBD1 or TRBD2 (5 bases each). Germline-derived CDR1 and CDR2 are MNHEY and SMNVEV (reference sequence). This CDR3 is 16 amino acids long. The V end was cut by 4 bases, the J end by 5 bases, with 18 bases between. The CDR3 protein is CASSSRVGLAHNEQFF. The DNA for the CDR3 is TGTGCCAGCAGTTCTAGGGTGGGGCTAGCCCACAATGAGCAGTTCTTC.

The chain joins TRBV5-1 to TRBJ1-6, with 10 bases aligning to TRBD1. CDR3 length equals 17 residues. Germline lookup yields CDR1 SGHRS and CDR2 YFSETQ. Losses at the gene ends were 4 bases for V and 3 bases for J; bases not matched to a gene: 7. This CDR3 reads CASSNGDRGGYNSPLHF. The CDR3 nucleotides read TGCGCCAGCAGCAACGGGGACAGGGGAGGCTATAATTCACCCCTCCACTTT.